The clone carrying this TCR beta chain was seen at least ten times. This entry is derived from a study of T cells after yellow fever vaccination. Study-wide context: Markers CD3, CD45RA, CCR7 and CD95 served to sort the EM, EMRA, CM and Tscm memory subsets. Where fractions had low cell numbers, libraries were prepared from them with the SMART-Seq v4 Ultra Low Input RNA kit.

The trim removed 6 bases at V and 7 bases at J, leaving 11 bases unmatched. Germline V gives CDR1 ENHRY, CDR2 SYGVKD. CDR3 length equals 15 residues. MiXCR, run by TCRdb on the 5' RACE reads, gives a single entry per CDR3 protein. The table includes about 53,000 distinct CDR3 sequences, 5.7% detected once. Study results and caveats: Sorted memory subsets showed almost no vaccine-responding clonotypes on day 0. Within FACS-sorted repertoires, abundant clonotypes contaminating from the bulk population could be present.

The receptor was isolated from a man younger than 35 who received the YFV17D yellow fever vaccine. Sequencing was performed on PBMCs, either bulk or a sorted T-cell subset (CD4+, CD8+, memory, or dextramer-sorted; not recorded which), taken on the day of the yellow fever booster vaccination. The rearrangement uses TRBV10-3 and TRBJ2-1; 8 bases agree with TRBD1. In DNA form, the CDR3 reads TGTGCCATCAGGTCGACAGGGGCAAGGATAAATGAGCAGTTCTTC. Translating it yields CAIRSTGARINEQFF.